This TCR beta chain was identified during a study of cytomegalovirus exposure and HLA in healthy donors. Regarding the study as a whole: Cytomegalovirus association was assigned to about 150 TCR beta chains. Generally TCR sequences proved uncommon, though certain public TCRs appeared in numerous donors.

In the PCR, 60 Vbeta and 13 Jbeta primers were used. Measured with immunoSEQ multiplex PCR; TCRdb has only the in-frame clones, and not every one. The repertoire shows roughly 140,000 clones; the top ten hold approximately 1%. Notes on this clone: The antigen is unknown.

The sequencing input was PBMCs. The TCR sequence derives from a male donor in good health and CMV-seronegative.

CDR3 DNA: TGTGCCAGCAGCCCAGTGAGGACAGGAGGCCAGGATACGCAGTATTTT. This translates into CASSPVRTGGQDTQYF. The chain combines TRBV5-6 with TRBJ2-3; 7 bases are a match to TRBD1. CDR3 size: 16 residues. Germline V CDR1 and CDR2: SGHDT, YYEEEE. V lost 4 bases and J lost 6; bases outside the gene matches: 14.